This entry features one T cell receptor beta chain sequence. The table lists this clonotype with a few counts. Its antigen is still unknown. No base-level quality is on record; no much larger clone is a single base apart. This record belongs to a study of post-analysis software for immune sequencing data (dated by TCRdb to between 2015 and 2017). About the investigation overall: The recorded disease courses included relapsing-remitting, secondary progressive and progressive-relapsing multiple sclerosis, and some patients had no subtype annotation. A subset of samples was prepared in parallel using single-end sample barcoding, then pooled and co-amplified after Illumina adapter ligation. The patient repertoires were set against under 13 previously published healthy control repertoires from donors whose ages ranged from roughly 6 to 27 years.

What the work shows at the level of the full study, not this receptor alone: Significantly higher frequencies in patients than in controls were found for roughly 5 TRBV segments, including TRBV5-6, TRBV5-1 and TRBV20-1. The control group was slightly older than the multiple sclerosis patient group. Direct clustering with F measure showed strong co-clustering of samples prepared in the same batch, prompting a batch-effect correction. Normalized Chao1 diversity was significantly lower in multiple sclerosis patients than controls, suggesting substantial peripheral T-cell clonal expansion.

Counted from cysteine to phenylalanine, this CDR3 has 13 amino acids. Only the CDR3 portion is preserved as DNA: 39 bases, with reading frame beginning at the first base. In the germline V gene (reference sequence), CDR1 corresponds to DFQATT and CDR2 to SNEGSKA. Trimming costs V 5 bases and J 4 bases, and their ends lie 15 bases apart. To demonstrate the VDJtools post-analysis software, the study profiled TCR beta repertoires from the peripheral blood of about a dozen young patients with multiple sclerosis. The multiple sclerosis patients were children and adolescents between 6 and 15 years of age. Preparation of the library involved PCR. The instrument was an Illumina HiSeq 2500. Unique molecular identifiers were incorporated into TCR beta cDNA libraries to reduce PCR and sequencing biases. About 0.5 million cDNA molecules were obtained for every 1 to 10 million input T cells, so each molecule roughly corresponded to one T cell. The same protocol used for the earlier healthy control dataset was applied to prepare and sequence the patient libraries. Within a given batch, samples were prepared together, multiplexed and sequenced on the same HiSeq lane. The published analysis was carried out like this. MIGEC was used to process the raw barcoded reads, and molecular identifier groups with only a single read were discarded before consensus assembly and CDR3 extraction. Clonotype tables were post-analysed with VDJtools, and diversity was normalized by down-sampling all datasets to the smallest sample size. To correct batch-related cross-sample contamination, repertoire overlap clustering matched CDR3 amino acid sequences but not nucleotide sequences. TCRdb passed the public sequencing reads through fastp at Q25 and MiXCR, retaining productive beta sequences. Each entry merges the rows of one CDR3 protein and shows their most common DNA and genes. The authors' filters were not applied to this entry. This sample is represented by hundreds of thousands of distinct CDR3 sequences; 25% to 30% of them were singletons. The top ten clonotypes cover more than 0.45% of the sample.

The sample was blood. The TCR was taken from a girl aged 5-17 years with multiple sclerosis. Recombination linked TRBV20-1 to TRBJ2-7; the D region possibly corresponds to TRBD2 (6 bases align). The nucleotides read TGCAGTGCTCCCGGGACTTCGTTTTACGAGCAGTACTTC. This sequence encodes CSAPGTSFYEQYF.